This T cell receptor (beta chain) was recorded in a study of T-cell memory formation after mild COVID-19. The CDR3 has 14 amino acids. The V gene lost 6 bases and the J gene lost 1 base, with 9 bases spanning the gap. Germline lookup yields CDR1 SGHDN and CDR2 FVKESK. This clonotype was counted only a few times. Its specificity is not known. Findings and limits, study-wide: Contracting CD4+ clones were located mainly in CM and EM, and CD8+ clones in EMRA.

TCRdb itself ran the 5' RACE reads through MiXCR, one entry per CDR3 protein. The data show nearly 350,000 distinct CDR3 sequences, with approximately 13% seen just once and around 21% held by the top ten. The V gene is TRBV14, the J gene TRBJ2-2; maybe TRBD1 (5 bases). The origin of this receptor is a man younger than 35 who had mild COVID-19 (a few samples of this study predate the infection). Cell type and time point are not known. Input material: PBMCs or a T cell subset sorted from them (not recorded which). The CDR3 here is CASRLTGNTGELFF. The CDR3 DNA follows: TGTGCCAGCAGGCTAACAGGGAACACCGGGGAGCTGTTTTTT.